This T cell receptor beta chain was observed in a study of human T cells and chemical hapten exposure. Findings and limits, study-wide: Expanded TCRs produced significantly more large CDR3 similarity clusters than controls did.

In regard to this clonotype: Its specificity is unknown.

Indicated time point: pre-sensitization, week 0. Treatment in this sample: therapeutic diphenylcyclopropenone sensitization with weekly scalp DPC. V shed 3 bases, J shed 3 bases, and the junction held 13 bases outside the gene matches. The CDR3 covers 17 residues. Each CDR3 protein gets one entry after TCRdb re-called the RACE reads with MiXCR. The sample consists of more than 250,000 distinct CDR3 sequences, about 9.4% of them appearing once. The sample consisted of whole blood, taken in connection with sensitization to the hapten diphenylcyclopropenone (DPC). V usage is TRBV12-3 or TRBV12-4 and J usage is TRBJ2-5, with 7 bases matching TRBD2. The receptor was isolated from a woman in her thirties or forties with alopecia areata. Some clones in this sample may be carry-over from other donors' samples. The CDR3, as DNA: TGTGCCAGCAGTTTGTGGTGGGCGGGAGAGTCTAAAGAGACCCAGTACTTC. Amino acids: CASSLWWAGESKETQYF.